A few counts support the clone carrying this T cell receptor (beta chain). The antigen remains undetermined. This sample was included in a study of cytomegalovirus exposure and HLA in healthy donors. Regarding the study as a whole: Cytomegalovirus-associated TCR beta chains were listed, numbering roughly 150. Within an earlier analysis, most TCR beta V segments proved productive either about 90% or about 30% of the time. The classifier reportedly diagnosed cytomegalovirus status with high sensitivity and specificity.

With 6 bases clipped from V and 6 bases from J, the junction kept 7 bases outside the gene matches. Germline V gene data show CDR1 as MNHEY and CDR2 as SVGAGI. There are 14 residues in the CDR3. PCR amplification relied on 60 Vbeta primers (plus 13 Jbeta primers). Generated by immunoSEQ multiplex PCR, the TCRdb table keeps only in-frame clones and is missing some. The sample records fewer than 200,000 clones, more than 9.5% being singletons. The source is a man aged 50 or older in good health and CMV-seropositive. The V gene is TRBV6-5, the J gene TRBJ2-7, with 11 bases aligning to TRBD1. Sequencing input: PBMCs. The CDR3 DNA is TGTGCCAGCAGCCCGGGACAGGGGGTCTCCGAGCAGTACTTC. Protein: CASSPGQGVSEQYF.